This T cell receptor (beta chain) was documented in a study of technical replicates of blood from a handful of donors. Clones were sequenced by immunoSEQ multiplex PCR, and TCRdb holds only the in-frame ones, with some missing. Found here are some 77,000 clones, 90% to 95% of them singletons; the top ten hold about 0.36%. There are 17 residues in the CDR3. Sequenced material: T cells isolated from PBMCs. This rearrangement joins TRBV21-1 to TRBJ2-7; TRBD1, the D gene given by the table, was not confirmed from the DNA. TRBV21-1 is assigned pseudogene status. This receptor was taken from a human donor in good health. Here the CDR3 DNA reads TGTGCCAGCAGCAAATATAGGGGGGACAGGGTGGGCTACGAGCAGTACTTC. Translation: CASSKYRGDRVGYEQYF.